This T cell receptor (beta chain) stems from a study of cytomegalovirus exposure and HLA in healthy donors. V gave up 1 base and J gave up 1 base; unmatched junction bases: 3. Germline CDR1 is SGHNT and CDR2 is YYREEE (reference sequence). This CDR3 is 17 amino acids long. Samples came from healthy bone marrow donors. When sampled, the donors appeared nominally healthy, though they likely had unrecorded immune exposures. Whole-study findings and limits: As a later analysis revealed, the rate of TCR association differed by HLA locus, with DRB1 most and HLA-C fewest. The study recorded over 150 TCR beta chains that were cytomegalovirus-associated.

PCR employed 60 Vbeta and 13 Jbeta primers. TCRdb's copy holds only in-frame clones and misses some; the assay was immunoSEQ multiplex PCR. Of under 200,000 clones listed, roughly 83% are singletons. Comments on this clone: The antigen is not known.

The sequencing input was PBMCs. This clonotype was obtained from a woman in her 50s in good health and CMV-seronegative. V is TRBV5-4 and J is TRBJ2-6; 9 bases agree with TRBD1. The CDR3 here is CASSLNRGLSGANVLTF. The CDR3 region has the DNA TGTGCCAGCAGCTTGAACAGGGGGCTATCTGGGGCCAACGTCCTGACTTTC.